The 21 T cell receptor beta chains below come from one sample, sequenced in a study of T cell responses to AZD1222 COVID-19 vaccine. Method: immunoSEQ multiplex PCR; TCRdb's copy keeps in-frame clones and lacks some. The profile shows over 100,000 clones, 88% of them singletons. The input for sequencing was peripheral blood, taken on day 0 of MenACWY control vaccination. Source of these receptors: an adult in good health.

The V and J genes are TRBV5-1 and TRBJ2-2; 8 bases line up with TRBD2. Trimming took 4 bases from V and 1 from J; bases not matched to a gene: 3. This CDR3 spans 15 amino acids. Germline CDR1 and CDR2: SGHRS and YFSETQ. The CDR3 DNA reads as TGCGCCAGCAGCGGGGCGGGAGGGAACACCGGGGAGCTGTTTTTT. This gives the protein CASSGAGGNTGELFF.

The chain couples TRBV4-1 to TRBJ2-2, with D tentatively TRBD1 or TRBD2 (5 bases each). The germline gives CDR1 MGHRA, CDR2 YSYEKL. Deletions cut 1 base from V and 0 bases from J, with 9 bases between. This CDR3 spans 16 amino acids. CDR3 amino acids: CASSQARGANTGELFF. CDR3 DNA: TGCGCCAGCAGCCAAGCGAGAGGGGCGAACACCGGGGAGCTGTTTTTT.

This clone was found once. The V gene is TRBV7-3, the J gene TRBJ2-1; 9 bases align to TRBD1. CDR1 is SGHTA, CDR2 FQGTGA, per germline. V lost 5 bases to trimming and J lost 5 bases; unmatched junction nucleotides: 13. The CDR3 has 17 amino acids. The chain's CDR3 is CASSPSQWDRDHNEQFF. In nucleotides, the CDR3 is TGTGCCAGCAGCCCTAGTCAGTGGGACAGGGACCACAATGAGCAGTTCTTC.

The V and J genes are TRBV5-1 and TRBJ2-7; D is unclear. CDR1 is SGHRS and CDR2 is YFSETQ in the germline V gene. The CDR3 totals 11 residues. Trimming cost V 6 bases and J 1 base, with 5 bases left between them. The CDR3 sequence is CASTGSYEQYF. The CDR3 DNA reads TGCGCCAGCACTGGGTCCTACGAGCAGTACTTC.

V and J are TRBV5-1 and TRBJ2-7; perhaps TRBD2 as D (6 bases). V lost 0 bases and J 2 bases, leaving 9 bases between the germline ends. Germline-derived CDR1 and CDR2 are SGHRS and YFSETQ. CDR3 length equals 14 residues. The CDR3 sequence is CASSLAPGAYEQYF. The CDR3 nucleotides are TGCGCCAGCAGCTTGGCCCCGGGAGCCTACGAGCAGTACTTC.

The chain recombines TRBV28 with TRBJ1-1, with D tentatively TRBD1 (6 bases). CDR1 MDHEN and CDR2 SYDVKM come from the germline V gene. This CDR3 region has 12 residues. Trimming pared 7 bases from V and 4 bases from J, leaving 10 bases between. The CDR3 DNA reads TGTGCCAGCACCCCCAGGGGCACTGAAGCTTTCTTT. The encoded protein is CASTPRGTEAFF.

The gene calls are TRBV28 and TRBJ2-1, with 10 nucleotides matching TRBD2. In germline, CDR1 is MDHEN, CDR2 SYDVKM. The CDR3 length is 17 residues. V shed 6 bases and J 8 bases; nucleotides not matched to a gene: 16. CDR3: CASRMTRIAGGGDEQFF. In DNA form, the CDR3 reads TGTGCCAGCAGGATGACTAGGATAGCGGGGGGTGGAGATGAGCAGTTCTTC.

V is TRBV24-1 and J is TRBJ1-2, with a tentative D call TRBD1 (5 bases). The CDR3 spans 13 residues. The V end lost 5 bases, the J end lost 3 bases, and 9 bases lay between the germline ends. CDR1 and CDR2 from the germline V gene are KGHDR and SFDVKD. The CDR3 loop is CATSGQGDYGYTF. The CDR3, as DNA: TGTGCCACCAGTGGTCAGGGCGACTATGGCTACACCTTC.

The V and J genes are TRBV6-5 and TRBJ1-2, with D maybe TRBD1 (6 bases). The CDR3 is 15 amino acids. Germline values: CDR1 MNHEY, CDR2 SVGAGI. V lost 6 bases and J lost 5, with 19 bases in between. This CDR3 is CASRKPQAGAYGYTF. In DNA form, the CDR3 reads TGTGCCAGCAGGAAACCCCAGGCGGGGGCATATGGCTACACCTTC.

The chain links TRBV12-3 or TRBV12-4 to TRBJ1-3, with D tentatively TRBD1 (5 bases). CDR3 length: 12 residues. V gave up 3 bases and J gave up 7 bases, with 7 bases separating them. The CDR3 is CASSFGGNTIYF. The CDR3 DNA reads as TGTGCCAGCAGTTTTGGGGGGAACACCATATATTTT.

The chain couples TRBV19 to TRBJ2-7, with 10 bases fitting TRBD1. Germline trimming cut 1 base from V and 3 bases from J; bases unmatched to any gene: 6. This CDR3 spans 16 amino acids. In germline, CDR1 is LNHDA, CDR2 SQIVND (reference sequence). CDR3 nucleotide sequence: TGTGCCAGTAGTATAGGGAAGGGACAGGGGAACTACGAGCAGTACTTC. Protein: CASSIGKGQGNYEQYF.

The chain uses TRBV7-2 and TRBJ2-3; 9 nucleotides line up with TRBD1. V shed 4 bases, J shed 0 bases, and the junction held 2 bases outside the gene matches. In germline, CDR1 is SGHTA, CDR2 FQGNSA. CDR3 length: 15 amino acids. The CDR3 region is CASSSGQGSTDTQYF. The CDR3, as DNA: TGTGCCAGCAGCTCGGGACAGGGAAGCACAGATACGCAGTATTTT.

The CDR3 DNA reads TGTGCTAGTGCCATGGACGCTAACTATGGCTACACCTTC. Translating gives CASAMDANYGYTF. This rearrangement joins TRBV12-5 to TRBJ1-2; the D is unclear. Trimming took off 7 bases at V and 0 bases at J, with 9 bases between the two ends. CDR1 LGHNT and CDR2 FRNRAP come from the germline V gene. This CDR3 has 13 amino acids.

This clone was detected a few times. This rearrangement joins TRBV18 to TRBJ1-1, with D possibly TRBD1 on 6 matching bases. The V and J ends lost 8 bases and 3 bases respectively, with 13 bases between them. The CDR3 covers 13 residues. CDR1 and CDR2 (germline): KGHSH, LQKENI. DNA for the CDR3: TGTGCCAGCCACCAGGGGAGGGACACTGAAGCTTTCTTT. Protein: CASHQGRDTEAFF.

The V and J genes are TRBV2 and TRBJ2-3; D unclear. Germline lookup yields CDR1 SNHLY and CDR2 FYNNEI. V shed 9 bases and J shed 4 bases, with 11 bases lying between them. This CDR3 spans 12 amino acids. CDR3 protein: CASRPSADTQYF. Written as DNA, the CDR3 is TGTGCCAGTCGACCGTCGGCAGATACGCAGTATTTT.

This clone occurred once. V and J are TRBV29-1 and TRBJ1-1; the D gene is possibly TRBD1 (6 bases). This CDR3 region has 12 residues. Germline CDR1 SQVTM, CDR2 ANQGSEA. Trimming shortened V by 5 bases and J by 3 bases, and 10 bases separated the two germline ends. CDR3 sequence (DNA): TGCAGCGTTATGTCAGGGGACACTGAAGCTTTCTTT. It translates to CSVMSGDTEAFF.

V gene TRBV18 combines with J gene TRBJ1-3, with 7 bases identical to TRBD1. CDR1 and CDR2 from the germline V gene are KGHSH and LQKENI. Trimming cost V 2 bases and J 4 bases; bases outside gene matches: 5. The CDR3 extends over 15 amino acids. CDR3 bases: TGTGCCAGCTCACCAGGCAGGGGGAACGGAAACACCATATATTTT. Translating gives CASSPGRGNGNTIYF.

The V gene is TRBV5-4, the J gene TRBJ1-6; 9 bases align to TRBD1. Germline CDR1 SGHNT, CDR2 YYREEE (reference sequence). The CDR3 has 15 amino acids. V was pared by 3 bases and J by 11 bases, with 9 bases of the junction left unmatched. This CDR3 reads CASSSRDREFAPLHF. For the CDR3, the DNA is TGTGCCAGCAGCTCTAGGGACAGGGAGTTTGCACCCCTCCACTTT.

V usage is TRBV27 and J usage is TRBJ2-7; the D call may be TRBD1 or TRBD2 (5 bases each). Germline V CDR1 and CDR2: MNHEY, SMNVEV (reference sequence). Trimming stripped 3 bases from V and 5 bases from J, with 14 bases between. The CDR3 is made up of 14 amino acids. The CDR3 region has the DNA TGTGCCAGCAGTTTTGGGCAGGGAGTCAACGAGCAGTACTTC. It encodes CASSFGQGVNEQYF.

Only one count was recorded for this clone. This sequence joins TRBV5-1 and TRBJ2-7, with D hard to call. Germline CDR1 reads SGHRS; CDR2 reads YFSETQ. The ends were cut back, 0 bases at V and 0 bases at J, with 10 bases in the middle. The CDR3 length is 15 residues. CDR3 bases: TGCGCCAGCAGCTTGGTTTGGGGTTCCTCCTACGAGCAGTACTTC. This gives the protein CASSLVWGSSYEQYF.

This chain links TRBV3-1 (or the pseudogene TRBV3-2) with TRBJ2-4; D might be TRBD1 (6 bases). Trimming shortened V by 1 base and J by 4 bases, and 17 bases separated the two germline ends. Germline V gives CDR1 LGHDT, CDR2 YNNKEL (reference sequence). This CDR3 region has 17 residues. CDR3 residues: CASSQAGIRDTKNIQYF. The CDR3, as DNA: TGTGCCAGCAGCCAAGCAGGCATCCGGGACACAAAAAACATTCAGTACTTC.